This section outlines one T cell receptor beta chain sequence together with its context. The data are from a study of regulatory T cells in long-lasting Graves disease. Time point in this sample: persistent/refractory GD, antithyroid drugs over 5 years with positive TRAb. Construction of the TCR library relied on RNA isolated from PBMCs. This CDR3 region has 13 residues. The germline V gene encodes CDR1 SGHTA and CDR2 FQGNSA. V dropped 0 bases and J dropped 8 bases, with 10 bases sitting between them. Arm-PCR of CDR3 regions and iRepertoire HTBI primers were the basis on which TCR beta libraries were built. TCRdb itself ran the multiplex PCR reads through MiXCR, one entry per CDR3 protein. The profile covers about 470,000 distinct CDR3 sequences, with about a fifth appearing a single time and roughly 8% taken by the ten largest.

This sequence was found in a female donor with Graves disease. The rearrangement links TRBV7-2 to TRBJ1-1, with a possible D match to TRBD1 (5 bases). The material was peripheral blood mononuclear cells (PBMCs), obtained when the disease was refractory, from a patient treated with antithyroid drugs. In DNA, the CDR3 is TGTGCCAGCAGCTTAGCTTATACAGGCGAAGCTTTCTTT. Amino acid sequence: CASSLAYTGEAFF.